The next 22 T cell receptor beta chains were all read from a single sample in a study of breast tumors, draining lymph nodes, adjacent tissues. Samples came from axillary lymph nodes draining the breast cancer. One entry per CDR3 protein, called by TCRdb with MiXCR from the multiplex PCR reads. The profile covers about 230,000 distinct CDR3 sequences, with approximately 30% appearing a single time and about 1.4% taken by the ten largest. The sample taken for sequencing was axillary lymph node tissue. Receptors originate from a female donor with breast cancer. Some clones in this sample may be carry-over from other donors' samples.

At least ten counts were recorded for this clonotype. This sequence joins TRBV5-1 and TRBJ2-4; 8 bases fit TRBD1. The CDR3 spans 13 residues. J lost 7 bases, V lost 3 bases, and 3 bases had no gene match. Germline V gives CDR1 SGHRS, CDR2 YFSETQ. The CDR3: CASSSTGGNIQYF. CDR3 bases: TGCGCCAGCAGCTCAACAGGGGGGAACATTCAGTACTTC.

This clonotype showed up many times. V is TRBV7-9 and J is TRBJ2-2, with D possibly being TRBD2 (6 bases). The V and J ends lost 3 bases and 4 bases respectively, with 12 bases between them. Germline V gives CDR1 SEHNR, CDR2 FQNEAQ (reference sequence). The CDR3 is 15 amino acids. Here the CDR3 DNA reads TGTGCCAGCAGCTTTAGGAGGGTCAGCACCGGGGAGCTGTTTTTT. This encodes CASSFRRVSTGELFF.

The V call is TRBV5-1, the J call TRBJ2-1; D unclear. The CDR3 loop spans 16 amino acids. Germline CDR1 SGHRS, CDR2 YFSETQ. V lost 0 bases and J 1 base, leaving 11 bases between the germline ends. For the CDR3, the DNA is TGCGCCAGCAGCTTGGTCCCAGGTCCTTCCTACAATGAGCAGTTCTTC. This codes for CASSLVPGPSYNEQFF.

This clonotype was detected ten times or more. CDR3 sequence (DNA): TGTGCCAGCAGCTTGGGGACGGATGCGATAGAGACCCAGTACTTC. The encoded protein is CASSLGTDAIETQYF. V usage is TRBV11-3 and J usage is TRBJ2-5, with D perhaps being TRBD1 or TRBD2 (5 bases each). CDR3 length: 15 amino acids. CDR1 and CDR2 (germline): SGHNT, YENEEA. The germline V and J ends were trimmed by 3 bases and 4 bases, with 15 bases remaining between them. Full variable domain (rest looked up from reference TRBV11-3 and TRBJ2-5): EAGVVQSPRYKIIEKKQPVAFWCNPISGHNTLYWYLQNLGQGPELLIRYENEEAVDDSQLPKDRFSAERLKGVDSTLKIQPAELGDSAVYLCASSLGTDAIETQYFGPGTRLLVL.

The genes are TRBV7-9 and TRBJ1-1; D gene uncertain. From germline, CDR1 is SEHNR and CDR2 FQNEAQ (reference sequence). V was shortened by 8 bases and J by 4 bases, with 5 bases between the two germline ends. The CDR3 covers 10 residues. The CDR3 coding sequence is TGTGCCAGCGCGGGCACTGAAGCTTTCTTT. Its protein product is CASAGTEAFF.

This clonotype showed up just a few times. This sequence may be a read error, since a much larger clone differs from it by one base. The chain joins TRBV4-3 to TRBJ2-7; 7 bases align to TRBD1. Per germline, CDR1 LGHNA and CDR2 YSLEER. The CDR3 loop spans 15 amino acids. V was clipped by 0 bases and J by 7 bases; unmatched bases: 9. The chain's CDR3 is CASSQDRTGPREQYF. In nucleotides, the CDR3 is TGCGCCAGCAGCCAAGACCGGACAGGTCCTAGGGAGCAGTACTTC.

This clonotype was counted a few times. Being one base from a much bigger clone, this may be a read error. The chain joins TRBV7-9 to TRBJ2-1; 7 bases line up with TRBD1. After removal of 5 bases from V and 1 base from J, the junction contained 8 bases not matched to a gene. Per germline, CDR1 SEHNR and CDR2 FQNEAQ (reference sequence). This CDR3 is 16 amino acids long. The CDR3 region is CASSPGTEMSYNEQFF. CDR3 in DNA: TGTGCCAGCAGCCCCGGGACAGAGATGTCCTACAATGAGCAGTTCTTC.

The chain combines TRBV19 with TRBJ1-1; D gene unclear. Germline V gene sequence: CDR1 LNHDA, CDR2 SQIVND (reference sequence). V lost 2 bases, J lost 1 base, and 8 bases lay in between. The length of the CDR3 is 14 residues. CDR3 sequence (DNA): TGTGCCAGTAGTATAACCCATAGGAACACTGAAGCTTTCTTT. It is translated as CASSITHRNTEAFF.

This chain links TRBV20-1 with TRBJ2-1, with 8 nucleotides matching TRBD2. This CDR3 is built from 14 residues. V lost 6 bases to trimming and J lost 8 bases; unmatched junction nucleotides: 12. CDR1 is DFQATT, CDR2 SNEGSKA, per germline (reference sequence). The CDR3 DNA sequence: TGCAGTGCCGGCGGGGGGAGGGGTCGGGATGAGCAGTTCTTC. Translation gives CSAGGGRGRDEQFF.

In this sample, this clonotype turned up many times. The chain recombines TRBV6-6 with TRBJ2-3, with 7 bases that match TRBD2. The CDR3 loop spans 14 amino acids. After removal of 2 bases from V and 5 bases from J, the junction contained 4 bases not matched to a gene. From germline, CDR1 is MNHNY and CDR2 SVGAGI (reference sequence). The DNA for the CDR3 is TGTGCCAGCAGTTACGGGACTACCTTAGATACGCAGTATTTT. The encoded protein is CASSYGTTLDTQYF.

This clonotype occurred many times. The V call is TRBV7-3, the J call TRBJ2-7; TRBD2 matches at 11 bases. The CDR3 spans 16 residues. CDR1 SGHTA and CDR2 FQGTGA come from the germline V gene. Trimming cost V 5 bases and J 2 bases; bases outside gene matches: 8. The CDR3 nucleotides are TGTGCCAGCAGCCCCCGGACTAGCGGGTCCCCCTACGAGCAGTACTTC. Protein sequence: CASSPRTSGSPYEQYF.

This clonotype has more than one count but fewer than ten. This may stem from a read error, because a much larger clone lies one nucleotide away. The chain uses TRBV20-1 and TRBJ2-3, with 9 bases that match TRBD1. CDR3 length: 16 residues. CDR1 is DFQATT and CDR2 is SNEGSKA in the germline V gene (reference sequence). The V gene end was trimmed by 6 bases and the J gene end by 4 bases; junction bases not matched to a gene: 14. CDR3 loop: CSADRGERGAADTQYF. CDR3 bases: TGCAGTGCGGACAGGGGTGAGAGAGGTGCCGCAGATACGCAGTATTTT.

For this clonotype: Germline and junction disagree at one end, which may indicate a read error. The rearrangement joins TRBV2 to TRBJ1-2; possible D gene TRBD1, 5 bases. The CDR3 contains 15 residues. CDR1 SNHLY and CDR2 FYNNEI come from the germline V gene. CDR3 in amino acids: CASNLAGLHVYGHTF. The DNA for the CDR3 is TGTGCCAGCAATCTAGCGGGACTCCACGTCTATGGCCACACCTTC.

This clonotype was recorded many times. The V gene is TRBV20-1, the J gene TRBJ1-4, with TRBD1 matching over 7 bases. V was clipped by 6 bases and J by 5 bases; unmatched bases: 6. CDR3 length equals 13 residues. CDR1 DFQATT and CDR2 SNEGSKA come from the germline V gene (reference sequence). The CDR3: CSASADRNEKLFF. As DNA, the CDR3 is TGCAGTGCATCCGCGGACAGGAATGAAAAACTGTTTTTT.

In this sample, this clonotype turned up a few times. This may arise from a read error, as a much more abundant clone is one base away. This chain links TRBV6-4 with TRBJ2-1; unclear D gene. Germline V lookup: CDR1 MRHNA, CDR2 SNTAGT. The CDR3 is made up of 13 amino acids. The CDR3 sequence is CASSHSIAGEQFF. The CDR3 DNA sequence: TGTGCCAGCAGTCACTCGATCGCTGGGGAGCAGTTCTTC.

The rearrangement links TRBV2 to TRBJ1-6, with TRBD1 matching 12 bases. From germline, CDR1 is SNHLY and CDR2 FYNNEI. V trimming: 6 bases; J trimming: 9 bases; junction bases outside the gene matches: 6. The CDR3 consists of 15 residues. This CDR3 is CASRPKGQGASPLHF. In nucleotides, the CDR3 is TGTGCCAGCAGGCCCAAGGGACAGGGGGCTTCACCCCTCCACTTT.

A note on this clonotype: One base away lies a much larger clone, so this may be a sequencing read error. The chain combines TRBV20-1 with TRBJ2-5; 9 bases line up with TRBD1. The CDR3 covers 15 residues. After removal of 1 base from V and 5 bases from J, the junction contained 8 bases not matched to a gene. CDR1 and CDR2 from the germline V gene are DFQATT and SNEGSKA (reference sequence). The CDR3: CSARAGTGYPETQYF. CDR3 sequence (DNA): TGCAGTGCTAGAGCTGGGACAGGGTACCCCGAGACCCAGTACTTC.

This clonotype was picked up many times. The gene calls are TRBV7-2 and TRBJ2-2; D remains unclear. Germline V gives CDR1 SGHTA, CDR2 FQGNSA. The CDR3 is made up of 16 amino acids. V lost 3 bases and J 5 bases, leaving 16 bases between the germline ends. The CDR3 loop is CASSFQLPSQTGELFF. CDR3 nucleotides: TGTGCCAGCAGCTTTCAACTACCCTCCCAAACCGGGGAGCTGTTTTTT.

There are a few counts of this clonotype. The chain recombines TRBV6-1 with TRBJ2-7; no clear D gene. The CDR3 sequence is 13 residues long. The germline CDR1 and CDR2 sequences are MNHNS and SASEGT. Deletions cut 5 bases from V and 6 bases from J, with 14 bases between. The CDR3 region has the DNA TGTGCCAGCAGTCAAGGGTCCGTCATCGAGCAGTACTTC. This translates into CASSQGSVIEQYF.

This clonotype was picked up many times. The chain employs TRBV12-3 or TRBV12-4 and TRBJ2-3; no clear D. The V end lost 6 bases, the J end lost 6 bases, and 10 bases lay between the germline ends. This CDR3 has 12 amino acids. The CDR3 reads CASSTHMDTQYF. The CDR3 DNA reads TGTGCCAGCAGCACTCATATGGATACGCAGTATTTT.

Many counts were recorded for this clonotype. A much larger clonotype is one base distant, so this may be a read error. The chain combines TRBV20-1 with TRBJ2-7; D gene ambiguous. Germline V gene sequence: CDR1 DFQATT, CDR2 SNEGSKA (reference sequence). This CDR3 region has 14 residues. The CDR3: CSARERPTSSEQYF. The CDR3 nucleotides are TGCAGTGCTAGGGAGCGTCCCACCTCCTCCGAGCAGTACTTC.

There are many counts of this clonotype. The genes are TRBV6-1 and TRBJ2-5; D unclear. In germline, CDR1 is MNHNS, CDR2 SASEGT. CDR3 length: 14 residues. V shed 7 bases and J shed 5 bases, with 17 bases lying between them. The CDR3 loop is CASILKLGMETQYF. As DNA, the CDR3 is TGTGCCAGCATCCTAAAGCTAGGGATGGAGACCCAGTACTTC.